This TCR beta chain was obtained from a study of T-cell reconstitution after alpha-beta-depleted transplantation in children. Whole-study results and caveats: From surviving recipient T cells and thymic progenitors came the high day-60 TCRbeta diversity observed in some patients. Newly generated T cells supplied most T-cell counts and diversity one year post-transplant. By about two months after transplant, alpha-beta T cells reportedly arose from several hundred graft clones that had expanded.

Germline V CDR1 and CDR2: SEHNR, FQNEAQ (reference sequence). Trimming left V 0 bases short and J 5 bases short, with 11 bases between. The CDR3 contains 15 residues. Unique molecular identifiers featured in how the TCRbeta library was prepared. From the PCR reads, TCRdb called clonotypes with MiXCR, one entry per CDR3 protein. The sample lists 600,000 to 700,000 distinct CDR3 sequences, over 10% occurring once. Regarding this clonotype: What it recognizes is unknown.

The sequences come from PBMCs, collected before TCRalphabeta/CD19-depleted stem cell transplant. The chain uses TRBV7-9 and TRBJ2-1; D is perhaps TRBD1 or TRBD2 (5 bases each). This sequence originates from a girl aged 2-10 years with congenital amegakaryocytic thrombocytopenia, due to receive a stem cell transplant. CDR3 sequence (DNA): TGTGCCAGCAGCTTAGCACCCCGGGACGACAATGAGCAGTTCTTC. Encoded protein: CASSLAPRDDNEQFF.